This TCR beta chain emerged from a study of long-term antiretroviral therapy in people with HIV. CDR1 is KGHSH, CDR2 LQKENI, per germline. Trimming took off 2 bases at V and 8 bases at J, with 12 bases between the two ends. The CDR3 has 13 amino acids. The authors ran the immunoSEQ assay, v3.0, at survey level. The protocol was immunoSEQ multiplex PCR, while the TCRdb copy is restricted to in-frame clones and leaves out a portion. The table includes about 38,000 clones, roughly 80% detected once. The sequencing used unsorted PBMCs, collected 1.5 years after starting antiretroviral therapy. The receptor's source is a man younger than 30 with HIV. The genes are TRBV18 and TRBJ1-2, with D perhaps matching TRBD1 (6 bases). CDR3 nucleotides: TGTGCCAGCTCACCAGCAGGGGCGCTGGGCTACACCTTC. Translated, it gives CASSPAGALGYTF.